The TCR beta chain under discussion was sequenced for a study of cytomegalovirus exposure and HLA in healthy donors. The CDR3 is 15 residues long. V lost 4 bases to trimming and J lost 6 bases, with 17 bases between them. Germline V gene sequence: CDR1 SGHNT, CDR2 YYREEE (reference sequence). As regards this clone: Its matching antigen is unknown.

Donors were nominally healthy when sampled, though unrecorded immune exposures were likely. The PCR used 60 Vbeta and 13 Jbeta primers. Generated by immunoSEQ multiplex PCR, the TCRdb table keeps only in-frame clones and is missing some. The table shows fewer than 200,000 clones, with about 80% occurring only once. Findings and caveats of the study: Researchers catalogued approximately 170 TCR beta chains as cytomegalovirus-associated. Both high specificity and high sensitivity reportedly marked the classifier's diagnosis of cytomegalovirus status.

The chain couples TRBV5-4 to TRBJ2-4; TRBD1 is a possible D gene (6 bases). The specimen was PBMCs. The receptor was derived from a woman in her twenties or thirties in good health and CMV-seronegative. The CDR3 reads CASSLASGAGNIQYF. The CDR3 DNA reads TGTGCCAGCAGCCTAGCCTCAGGGGCTGGAAACATTCAGTACTTC.